This entry features one T cell receptor (beta chain) sequence. The antigen is not known. cDNA prepared by RNA extraction and subsequent reverse transcription served as the template for sequencing. Assay used: immunoSEQ multiplex PCR; TCRdb lists only in-frame clones, some missing. The sample lists about 190,000 clones, 59% occurring once. The length of the CDR3 is 12 residues. J gave up 15 bases and V 3 bases, and 7 bases lay outside the gene matches. Germline V gene data show CDR1 as LNHDA and CDR2 as SQIVND (reference sequence). The data were obtained in a study of CD8+ T cells in alopecia areata. For the study at large: Treated patients were given oral tofacitinib, which was dosed at 5 to 10 mg twice daily.

General study points: Sequenced scalp T cells also include alphabeta T cells resident in normal skin.

This TCR derives from a human donor with alopecia areata. Sequencing used CD4+ T cells sorted from blood, obtained at week 0. V and J are TRBV19 and TRBJ2-1; 8 bases are shared with TRBD1. CDR3 region: CASSIGQGSGFF. CDR3 sequence (DNA): TGTGCCAGTAGTATCGGACAGGGTAGTGGGTTCTTC.